The T cell receptor beta chain described here comes from a study of blood T cells in healthy people across ages. Study-wide points: CMV status of donors was not determined, possibly confounding expanded clonotype changes.

A remark on this clonotype: Its antigen is not known.

Peripheral blood samples of around 9.5 milliliters were drawn from each donor. Next came a second PCR, run for roughly 6 to 11 cycles, which used a sample-barcoded 5' primer along with a J-beta primer mix. Sequencing yielded, for each sample, at least 3 million paired-end reads carrying CDR3. TCRdb re-analysed the 5' RACE reads in MiXCR, keeping a single row per CDR3 protein. The table includes 790,000 or so distinct CDR3 sequences, about half detected once. Input material: blood. This clonotype originated in an elderly man in good health.

CDR3 DNA: TGCAGTGCTTGGGGACTAGCGGGGAAATACGAGCAGTACTTC. It encodes CSAWGLAGKYEQYF. The chain combines TRBV20-1 with TRBJ2-7, with TRBD2 matching 13 bases. Per germline, CDR1 DFQATT and CDR2 SNEGSKA (reference sequence). CDR3 size: 14 residues. J was trimmed by 4 bases and V by 5 bases; bases with no gene match: 5.